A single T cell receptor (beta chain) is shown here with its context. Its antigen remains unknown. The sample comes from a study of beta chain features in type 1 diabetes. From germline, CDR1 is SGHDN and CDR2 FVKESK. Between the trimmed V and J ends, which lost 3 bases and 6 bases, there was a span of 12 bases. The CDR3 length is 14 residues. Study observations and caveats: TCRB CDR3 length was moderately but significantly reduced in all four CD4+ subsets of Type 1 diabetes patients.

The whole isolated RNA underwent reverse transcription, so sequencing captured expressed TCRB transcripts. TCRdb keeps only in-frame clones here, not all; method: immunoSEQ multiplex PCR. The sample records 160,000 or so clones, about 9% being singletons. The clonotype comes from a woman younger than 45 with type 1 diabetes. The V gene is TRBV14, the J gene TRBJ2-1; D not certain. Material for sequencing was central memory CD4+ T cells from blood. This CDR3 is CASSQRLEPNEQFF. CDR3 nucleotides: TGTGCCAGCAGCCAGAGGCTAGAACCCAATGAGCAGTTCTTC.